The next 24 T cell receptor beta chains were all read from a single sample in a study of beta chain features in type 1 diabetes. Expressed TCRB transcripts were sequenced after all isolated RNA was converted to cDNA. The method was immunoSEQ multiplex PCR; TCRdb's version includes in-frame clones alone and lacks a portion of them. The top ten hold 0.046% of the sample, which has around 500,000 clones, 11% seen once. The material sequenced was naive CD4+ T cells from blood. The receptors here all came from a woman in her late teens or twenties in good health.

The table lists this clone with a few counts. The chain joins TRBV4-1 to TRBJ2-5, with 11 bases fitting TRBD2. J was trimmed by 5 bases and V by 3 bases; bases with no gene match: 8. From germline, CDR1 is MGHRA and CDR2 YSYEKL. The CDR3 consists of 16 residues. CDR3 DNA: TGCGCCAGCAGCCAGGGTAGCGGGGGGGCCTTGGAGACCCAGTACTTC. This encodes CASSQGSGGALETQYF.

The gene calls are TRBV7-9 and TRBJ2-3; TRBD2 aligns across 7 bases. The CDR3 has 16 amino acids. Trimming at V came to 5 bases and at J to 2 bases, leaving 10 bases not matched to a gene. Looked up from germline, CDR1 is SEHNR and CDR2 is FQNEAQ (reference sequence). The CDR3 DNA reads as TGTGCCAGCAGCGCGCCCATGGCGGGGGTCACAGATACGCAGTATTTT. It codes for CASSAPMAGVTDTQYF.

V and J are TRBV14 and TRBJ2-3; D is undetermined. Trimming took 4 bases from V and 6 from J, leaving 8 bases between them. Germline assignment: CDR1 SGHDN and CDR2 FVKESK. The CDR3 is made up of 12 amino acids. CDR3 coding DNA: TGTGCCAGCAGCCCCACCGGTGATACGCAGTATTTT. This codes for CASSPTGDTQYF.

This chain connects TRBV29-1 to TRBJ2-5; no firm D call. V dropped 2 bases and J dropped 0 bases, with 4 bases sitting between them. This CDR3 has 12 residues. CDR1 and CDR2 from the germline V gene are SQVTM and ANQGSEA. CDR3 sequence: CSVEQDQETQYF. In nucleotides, the CDR3 is TGCAGCGTTGAACAGGACCAAGAGACCCAGTACTTC.

V is TRBV4-1 and J is TRBJ2-3; maybe TRBD1 (6 bases). This CDR3 spans 13 amino acids. Germline CDR1 reads MGHRA; CDR2 reads YSYEKL. The ends were cut back, 6 bases at V and 6 bases at J, with 13 bases in the middle. The CDR3 DNA sequence: TGCGCCAGCAGTCTCAGGGGAAAGGATACGCAGTATTTT. Translated, it gives CASSLRGKDTQYF.

The genes are TRBV5-4 and TRBJ2-7, with 14 positions matching TRBD2. The V and J ends lost 4 bases and 4 bases, in that order; junction bases with no gene match: 7. Per the germline V gene, CDR1 is SGHNT and CDR2 is YYREEE (reference sequence). The CDR3 has 16 amino acids. Written as DNA, the CDR3 is TGTGCCAGCAGCCCCAGGACTAGCGGGAGGAGGTACGAGCAGTACTTC. It codes for CASSPRTSGRRYEQYF.

This clone was detected a few times. This sequence joins TRBV7-9 and TRBJ1-1; no definite D call. V was pared by 0 bases and J by 3 bases, with 5 bases between. Germline CDR1 SEHNR, CDR2 FQNEAQ (reference sequence). CDR3 length equals 13 residues. For the CDR3, the DNA is TGTGCCAGCAGCTTAGCGCAGGACACTGAAGCTTTCTTT. As protein: CASSLAQDTEAFF.

J is TRBJ2-7 and V is TRBV5-1; D not resolved. Germline loops: CDR1 SGHRS, CDR2 YFSETQ. This CDR3 contains 14 residues. V was shortened by 0 bases and J by 5 bases, with 12 bases between the two germline ends. DNA of the CDR3: TGCGCCAGCAGCTTGGATCCACAGAATGACGAGCAGTACTTC. This translates into CASSLDPQNDEQYF. Variable domain in full (rest from reference TRBV5-1 and TRBJ2-7): KAGVTQTPRYLIKTRGQQVTLSCSPISGHRSVSWYQQTPGQGLQFLFEYFSETQRNKGNFPGRFSGRQFSNSRSEMNVSTLELGDSALYLCASSLDPQNDEQYFGPGTRLTVT.

The CDR3 bases are TGCAGCGTTGGCCCAAAGGGAGGCACAGATACGCAGTATTTT. This gives the protein CSVGPKGGTDTQYF. The chain joins TRBV29-1 to TRBJ2-3, with a possible D match to TRBD2 (5 bases). Per germline, CDR1 SQVTM and CDR2 ANQGSEA. The CDR3 totals 14 residues. Trimming took off 4 bases at V and 1 base at J, with 12 bases between the two ends.

The V call is TRBV28, the J call TRBJ1-2; 8 nucleotides align to TRBD1. The CDR3 is 13 amino acids. CDR1 MDHEN and CDR2 SYDVKM come from the germline V gene. J lost 3 bases, V lost 6 bases, and 3 bases had no gene match. CDR3 sequence: CASRTTGDYGYTF. CDR3 in DNA: TGTGCCAGCAGGACGACAGGGGACTATGGCTACACCTTC.

This clone was counted a few times. V gene TRBV11-1 combines with J gene TRBJ1-2; D not resolved. Germline V gives CDR1 SGHAT, CDR2 FQDESV (reference sequence). The CDR3 totals 14 residues. V lost 5 bases and J lost 5, with 15 bases in between. The CDR3, as DNA: TGTGCCAGCAGCCCGAGTACCATGCGGTATGGCTACACCTTC. It yields the protein CASSPSTMRYGYTF.

This clone was counted between two and nine times. The V and J genes are TRBV7-2 and TRBJ1-5; D possibly corresponds to TRBD1 (6 bases). Per germline, CDR1 SGHTA and CDR2 FQGNSA. Between the trimmed V and J ends, which lost 5 bases and 8 bases, there was a span of 13 bases. The CDR3 covers 13 residues. In DNA, the CDR3 is TGTGCCAGCAGCGGAACAGGGTACGAGCCCCAGCATTTT. Translating it yields CASSGTGYEPQHF.

The chain is built from TRBV6-4 and TRBJ1-1; no definite D call. This CDR3 has 14 residues. Germline values: CDR1 MRHNA, CDR2 SNTAGT. The ends were cut back, 5 bases at V and 2 bases at J, with 12 bases in the middle. Here the CDR3 reads CASSPGRLNTEAFF. The CDR3 DNA is TGTGCCAGCAGTCCCGGCAGGTTAAACACTGAAGCTTTCTTT.

This clone was seen only a few times. The rearrangement links TRBV7-9 to TRBJ2-1; D ambiguous. Germline CDR1 and CDR2: SEHNR and FQNEAQ (reference sequence). Trimming cost V 5 bases and J 5 bases, with 19 bases left between them. This CDR3 region has 16 residues. CDR3 DNA: TGTGCCAGCAGCCTGATTGGCGCTAGACTTGACAATGAGCAGTTCTTC. The encoded protein is CASSLIGARLDNEQFF.

The rearrangement uses TRBV5-1 and TRBJ2-3; D unresolved. This CDR3 has 13 amino acids. Germline values: CDR1 SGHRS, CDR2 YFSETQ. The V and J ends lost 0 bases and 5 bases respectively, with 7 bases between them. CDR3 protein: CASSLVEIDTQYF. In nucleotides, the CDR3 is TGCGCCAGCAGCTTGGTGGAAATAGATACGCAGTATTTT.

This clone was seen a handful of times. V is TRBV7-2 and J is TRBJ2-5; perhaps D is TRBD1 or TRBD2 (5 bases each). The germline V gene encodes CDR1 SGHTA and CDR2 FQGNSA. The CDR3 contains 14 residues. With 1 base removed from V and 3 bases from J, the gap between germline ends came to 9 bases. The CDR3 bases are TGTGCCAGCAGCTTAGTCCAGGGAGAAGAGACCCAGTACTTC. Amino acid sequence: CASSLVQGEETQYF. Looking up the rest from reference TRBV7-2 and TRBJ2-5 gives the full variable domain: GAGVSQSPSNKVTEKGKDVELRCDPISGHTALYWYRQSLGQGLEFLIYFQGNSAPDKSGLPSDRFSAERTGGSVSTLTIQRTQQEDSAVYLCASSLVQGEETQYFGPGTRLLVL.

A few counts support this clone. The chain uses TRBV2 and TRBJ2-1; D call uncertain. Germline values: CDR1 SNHLY, CDR2 FYNNEI. The CDR3 has 14 amino acids. With 6 bases removed from V and 6 bases from J, the gap between germline ends came to 15 bases. The CDR3 reads CASSPIENFNEQFF. Written as DNA, the CDR3 is TGTGCCAGCAGCCCGATAGAGAATTTCAATGAGCAGTTCTTC.

The chain carries TRBV23-1 and TRBJ2-7; a possible D gene is TRBD2 (6 bases). TRBV23-1 is classed as an ORF, of uncertain function. V was trimmed by 4 bases and J by 6 bases, leaving 19 bases between them. The CDR3 has 15 amino acids. CDR3 in amino acids: CASSRERGRDSEQYV. The DNA for the CDR3 is TGCGCCAGCAGTCGAGAACGGGGCAGGGACTCCGAGCAGTACGTC.

This clone has more than one count but fewer than ten. The chain has TRBV7-9 and TRBJ1-4; D unclear. The CDR3 runs to 18 residues. The V end lost 0 bases, the J end lost 0 bases, and 14 bases lay between the germline ends. Germline CDR1 reads SEHNR; CDR2 reads FQNEAQ (reference sequence). CDR3 coding DNA: TGTGCCAGCAGCTTAGCTGGCGGCAGCATTGCAACTAATGAAAAACTGTTTTTT. Protein sequence: CASSLAGGSIATNEKLFF.

This clone appeared a few times. The chain links TRBV7-9 to TRBJ2-5; D not certain. The CDR3 contains 12 residues. CDR1 SEHNR and CDR2 FQNEAQ come from the germline V gene (reference sequence). V shed 11 bases and J shed 1 base, with 11 bases lying between them. Here the CDR3 DNA reads TGTGCCGGCCAAAGGGCCCAAGAGACCCAGTACTTC. Translated: CAGQRAQETQYF.

The V and J genes are TRBV20-1 and TRBJ1-2; perhaps TRBD1 as D (6 bases). The CDR3 is 10 residues long. In germline, CDR1 is DFQATT, CDR2 SNEGSKA (reference sequence). The CDR3 DNA reads TGCAGCGCGTCGGGGGCCGGCTACACCTTC. Protein sequence: CSASGAGYTF.

A few counts support this clone. The chain employs TRBV7-2 and TRBJ1-2; no reliable D call. The CDR3 is made up of 17 amino acids. The V gene lost 1 base and the J gene lost 3 bases, with 18 bases spanning the gap. Per the germline V gene, CDR1 is SGHTA and CDR2 is FQGNSA. CDR3 nucleotides: TGTGCCAGCAGCTTAGTCGTCAGCGCCGGAGTCGACTATGGCTACACCTTC. Protein sequence: CASSLVVSAGVDYGYTF.

This chain links TRBV29-1 with TRBJ1-1, with unresolved D. Trimming took 7 bases from V and 5 from J, leaving 14 bases between them. Germline V CDR1 and CDR2: SQVTM, ANQGSEA. The CDR3 length is 12 residues. The CDR3, as DNA: TGCAGCGGACGCAGTATGGGGACTGAAGCTTTCTTT. This sequence encodes CSGRSMGTEAFF.

With regard to this clone: One junction end disagrees with the germline gene, perhaps due to a read error. The chain employs TRBV15 and TRBJ2-5; no definite D call. Germline CDR1 is LNHNV and CDR2 is YYDKDF (reference sequence). There are 12 residues in the CDR3. CDR3 sequence: CATSGDRSPLYF. The CDR3 DNA is TGTGCCACCAGCGGAGATCGTAGCCCCTTGTACTTC.